The subject of this entry is one T cell receptor (beta chain). Its antigen is as yet unknown. The sample originates from a study of T cells in localized non-small cell lung cancer. Study outcomes and limitations: Adjacent lung exhibited a median of approximately 59 among the 100 most abundant tumor clones.

TCRdb keeps only in-frame clones here, not all; method: immunoSEQ multiplex PCR. Altogether tens of thousands of clones are present, 81% being singletons, with the ten largest covering approximately 9.6%. CDR1 is ENHRY, CDR2 SYGVKD, per germline. The CDR3 contains 15 residues. V lost 6 bases and J lost 0, with 9 bases in between. The source was peripheral blood, collected before any cancer treatment. The receptor was derived from a man aged 35-75 years with stage III squamous cell lung carcinoma. V and J are TRBV10-3 and TRBJ2-6; D gene uncertain. The CDR3 region has the DNA TGTGCCATCAGCCCGAAAACCTCTGGGGCCAACGTCCTGACTTTC. Protein product: CAISPKTSGANVLTF.